This T cell receptor (beta chain) was sequenced in a study of blood T cell repertoires in COVID-19. V gave up 1 base and J gave up 3 bases, with 6 bases separating them. This CDR3 spans 14 amino acids. CDR1 and CDR2 (germline): KGHSH, LQKENI. Generated by immunoSEQ multiplex PCR, the TCRdb table keeps only in-frame clones and is missing some. The sample carries 250,000 to 300,000 clones, around 90% recorded once. Sequencing was done on a sample of PBMCs or T cells enriched from blood (not recorded which). The receptor's source is a woman in her thirties or forties who had recovered from COVID-19. The chain combines TRBV18 with TRBJ2-2; TRBD1 is a possible D gene (5 bases). CDR3: CASSPRRDTGELFF. In nucleotides, the CDR3 is TGTGCCAGCTCACCACGCAGGGACACCGGGGAGCTGTTTTTT. Variable domain in full (rest from reference TRBV18 and TRBJ2-2): NAGVMQNPRHLVRRRGQEARLRCSPMKGHSHVYWYRQLPEEGLKFMVYLQKENIIDESGMPKERFSAEFPKEGPSILRIQQVVRGDSAAYFCASSPRRDTGELFFGEGSRLTVL.